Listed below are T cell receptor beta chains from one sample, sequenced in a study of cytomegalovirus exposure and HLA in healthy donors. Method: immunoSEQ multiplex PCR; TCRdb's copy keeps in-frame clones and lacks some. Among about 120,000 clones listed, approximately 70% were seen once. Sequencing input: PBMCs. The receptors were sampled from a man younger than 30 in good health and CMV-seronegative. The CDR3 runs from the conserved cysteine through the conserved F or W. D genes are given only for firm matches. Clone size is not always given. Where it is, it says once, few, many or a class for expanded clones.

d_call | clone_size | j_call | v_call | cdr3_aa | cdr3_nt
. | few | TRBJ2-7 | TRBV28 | CASSWGRYTLEQYF | TGTGCCAGCAGTTGGGGCCGATATACCTTGGAGCAGTACTTC
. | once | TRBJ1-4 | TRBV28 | CASSRRAAATNEKLFF | TGTGCCAGCAGCCGGAGGGCAGCAGCAACTAATGAAAAACTGTTTTTT
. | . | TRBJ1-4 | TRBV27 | CASSLSSTNEKLFF | TGTGCCAGCAGTTTATCCTCAACTAATGAAAAACTGTTTTTT
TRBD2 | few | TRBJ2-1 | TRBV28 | CASSSGLAGGYEQFF | TGTGCCAGCAGTTCAGGACTAGCGGGAGGGTATGAGCAGTTCTTC
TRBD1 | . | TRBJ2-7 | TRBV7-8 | CASRTGVGEQYF | TGTGCCAGTCGGACAGGGGTCGGCGAGCAGTACTTC
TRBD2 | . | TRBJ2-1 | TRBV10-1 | CASSELAGGSYNEQFF | TGCGCCAGCAGTGAACTAGCGGGAGGATCCTACAATGAGCAGTTCTTC
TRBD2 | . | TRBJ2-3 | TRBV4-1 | CASSLTLAGGSTDTQYF | TGCGCCAGCAGCTTAACACTAGCGGGGGGTTCCACAGATACGCAGTATTTT
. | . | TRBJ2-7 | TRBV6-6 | CASSYSVPSNSYEQYF | TGTGCCAGCAGTTACTCAGTCCCGTCAAACTCCTACGAGCAGTACTTC
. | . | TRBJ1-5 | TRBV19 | CASSGSGNQPQHF | TGTGCCAGCTCTGGGAGCGGCAATCAGCCCCAGCATTTT
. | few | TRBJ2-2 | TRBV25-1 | CASSGQANTGELFF | TGTGCCAGCAGTGGTCAGGCGAACACCGGGGAGCTGTTTTTT
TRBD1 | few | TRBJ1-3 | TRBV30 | CAWIPQGEPGNTIYF | TGTGCCTGGATTCCACAGGGGGAGCCTGGAAACACCATATATTTT
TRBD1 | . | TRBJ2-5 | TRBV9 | CASSSRGQIQETQYF | TGTGCCAGCAGCTCGAGGGGACAGATTCAAGAGACCCAGTACTTC
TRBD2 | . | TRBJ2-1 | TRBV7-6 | CASSFVTSGRDEQFF | TGTGCCAGCAGCTTTGTTACTAGCGGGAGAGATGAGCAGTTCTTC
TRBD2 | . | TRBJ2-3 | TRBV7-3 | CASSSGLAGRTDTQYF | TGTGCCAGCAGCTCTGGACTAGCGGGCCGCACAGATACGCAGTATTTT
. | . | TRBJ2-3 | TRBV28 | CASSRPGAPWDTQYF | TGTGCCAGCAGTCGACCGGGAGCACCGTGGGATACGCAGTATTTT
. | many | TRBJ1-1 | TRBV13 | CAGRVGGANTEAFF | TGTGCCGGCAGGGTAGGGGGGGCGAACACTGAAGCTTTCTTT
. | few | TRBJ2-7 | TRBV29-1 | CSATDYEQYF | TGCAGCGCAACAGACTACGAGCAGTACTTC
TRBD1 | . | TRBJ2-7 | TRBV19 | CASSIDRGTGLEQYF | TGTGCCAGTAGTATAGATCGGGGGACAGGTCTCGAGCAGTACTTC
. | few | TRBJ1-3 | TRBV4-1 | CASSRPSGSGNTIYF | TGCGCCAGCAGCCGTCCGAGCGGTTCTGGAAACACCATATATTTT
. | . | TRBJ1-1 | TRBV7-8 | CASSLANRVGAFF | TGTGCCAGCAGCTTAGCCAACAGGGTGGGGGCTTTCTTT
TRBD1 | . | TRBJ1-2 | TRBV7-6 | CASSSSGTAGGYTF | TGTGCCAGCAGCTCCTCCGGGACAGCGGGCGGCTACACCTTC
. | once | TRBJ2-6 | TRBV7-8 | CASSLSGRRFSGANVLTF | TGTGCCAGCAGCTTATCAGGAAGAAGGTTCTCTGGGGCCAACGTCCTGACTTTC
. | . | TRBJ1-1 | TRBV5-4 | CASSQIMGGWTEAFF | TGTGCCAGCAGCCAAATTATGGGGGGGTGGACTGAAGCTTTCTTT
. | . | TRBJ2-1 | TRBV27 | CASSLSSGSSYNEQFF | TGTGCCAGCAGTCTCTCGAGTGGGAGCTCCTACAATGAGCAGTTCTTC
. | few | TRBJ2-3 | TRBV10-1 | CASSEGGSSTDTQYF | TGCGCCAGCAGTGAGGGAGGCAGTTCCACAGATACGCAGTATTTT
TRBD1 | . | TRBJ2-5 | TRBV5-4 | CASSADRDRGRETQYF | TGTGCCAGCAGCGCCGATCGGGACAGGGGAAGAGAGACCCAGTACTTC
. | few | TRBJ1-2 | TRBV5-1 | CASSFPDSPWGYTF | TGCGCCAGCAGCTTCCCGGACAGCCCCTGGGGCTACACCTTC
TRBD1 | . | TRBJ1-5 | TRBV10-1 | CASSESYRGRSMWPQHF | TGCGCCAGCAGTGAGTCGTACAGGGGGCGATCCATGTGGCCCCAGCATTTT
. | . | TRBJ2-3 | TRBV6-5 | CASSVEGGPSDTQYF | TGTGCCAGCTCGGTTGAGGGGGGGCCCTCAGATACGCAGTATTTT
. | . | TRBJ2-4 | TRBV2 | CASSSTGFPNF | TGTGCCAGCAGTTCAACAGGCTTTCCGAACTTC
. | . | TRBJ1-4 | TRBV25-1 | CASSLLTGEKLFF | TGTGCCAGCAGCCTCTTGACAGGTGAAAAACTGTTTTTT
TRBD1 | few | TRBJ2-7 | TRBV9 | CASSVTQGAYEQYF | TGTGCCAGCAGCGTTACTCAGGGGGCCTACGAGCAGTACTTC
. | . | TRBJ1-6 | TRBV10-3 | CAMARQYNSPLHF | TGTGCCATGGCCCGACAGTATAATTCACCCCTCCACTTT
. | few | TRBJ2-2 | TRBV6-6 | CASSHGTGELFF | TGTGCCAGCAGCCACGGGACCGGGGAGCTGTTTTTT